This T cell receptor (beta chain) was retrieved from a study of cytomegalovirus exposure and HLA in healthy donors. Findings and caveats of the study: Among TCR beta chains, those listed as cytomegalovirus-associated numbered over 150. Later analysis reportedly placed an Asian-associated ancestry cluster below the roughly 700-donor mean in N-insertions. Association with HLA alleles at 0.05 false discovery rate was found for approximately 18,000 TCR beta sequences in a later analysis.

Comment on this clone: What it binds is unknown.

V was trimmed by 1 base and J by 1 base, leaving 11 bases between them. CDR3 length equals 16 residues. Germline loops: CDR1 SGDLS, CDR2 YYNGEE. The PCR used 60 Vbeta and 13 Jbeta primers. In the original processing: In a later analysis, around 87 million unique TCR beta chains included roughly 11 million shared by two or more donors. TCRdb's table, derived via immunoSEQ multiplex PCR, lists solely in-frame clones and lacks some. That table gives V, J and clone size, and the DNA gave D and trimming. This specimen shows around 55,000 clones; the ten leading clones hold approximately 8.9%. Sequencing was carried out using PBMCs. The chain couples TRBV9 to TRBJ2-2, with TRBD2 as a possible D gene (6 bases). This clonotype was sampled from a man aged 50 to 59 in good health and CMV-seropositive. The CDR3 coding sequence is TGTGCCAGCAGCGTAAGGGGTAGCGGGAACACCGGGGAGCTGTTTTTT. Its protein is CASSVRGSGNTGELFF. Together with reference TRBV9 and TRBJ2-2, the CDR3 gives the full variable domain: DSGVTQTPKHLITATGQRVTLRCSPRSGDLSVYWYQQSLDQGLQFLIQYYNGEERAKGNILERFSAQQFPDLHSELNLSSLELGDSALYFCASSVRGSGNTGELFFGEGSRLTVL.